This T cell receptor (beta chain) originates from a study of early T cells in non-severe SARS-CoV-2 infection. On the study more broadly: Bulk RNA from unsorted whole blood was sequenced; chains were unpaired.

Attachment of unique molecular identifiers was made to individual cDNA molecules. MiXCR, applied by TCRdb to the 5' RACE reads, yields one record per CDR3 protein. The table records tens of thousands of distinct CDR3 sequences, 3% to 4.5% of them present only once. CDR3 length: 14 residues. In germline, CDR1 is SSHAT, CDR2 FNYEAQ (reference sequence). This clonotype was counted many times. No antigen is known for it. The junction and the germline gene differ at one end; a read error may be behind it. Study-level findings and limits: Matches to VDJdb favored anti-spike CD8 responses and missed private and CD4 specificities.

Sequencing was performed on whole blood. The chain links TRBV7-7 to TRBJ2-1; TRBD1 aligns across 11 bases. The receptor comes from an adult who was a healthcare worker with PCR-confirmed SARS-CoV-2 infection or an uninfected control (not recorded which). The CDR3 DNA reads TGTGCTAGCAGCTTGGACAGGGGGCGCAATGAGCAGTTCTTC. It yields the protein CASSLDRGRNEQFF.